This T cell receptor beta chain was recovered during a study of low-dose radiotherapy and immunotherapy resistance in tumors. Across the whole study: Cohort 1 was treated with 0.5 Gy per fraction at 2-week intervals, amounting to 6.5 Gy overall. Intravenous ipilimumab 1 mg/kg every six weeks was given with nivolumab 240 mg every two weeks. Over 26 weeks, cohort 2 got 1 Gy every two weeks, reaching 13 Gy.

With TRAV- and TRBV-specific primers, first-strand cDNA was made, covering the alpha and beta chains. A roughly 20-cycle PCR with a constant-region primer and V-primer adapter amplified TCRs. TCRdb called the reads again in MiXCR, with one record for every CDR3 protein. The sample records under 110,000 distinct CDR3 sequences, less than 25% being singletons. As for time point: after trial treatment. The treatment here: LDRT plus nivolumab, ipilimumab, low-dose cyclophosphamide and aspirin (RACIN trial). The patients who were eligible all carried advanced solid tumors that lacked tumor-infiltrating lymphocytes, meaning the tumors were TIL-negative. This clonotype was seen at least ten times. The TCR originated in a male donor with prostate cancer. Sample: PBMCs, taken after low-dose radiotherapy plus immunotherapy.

This CDR3 reads CASSLAQFQETQYF. The CDR3, as DNA: TGCGCCAGCAGCTTGGCTCAGTTCCAAGAGACCCAGTACTTC. This chain uses TRBV5-1 with TRBJ2-5, with unresolved D. V was clipped by 0 bases and J by 1 base, with 7 bases between them. Germline CDR1 reads SGHRS; CDR2 reads YFSETQ. This CDR3 is built from 14 residues. The full variable domain, completed using reference TRBV5-1 and TRBJ2-5, is KAGVTQTPRYLIKTRGQQVTLSCSPISGHRSVSWYQQTPGQGLQFLFEYFSETQRNKGNFPGRFSGRQFSNSRSEMNVSTLELGDSALYLCASSLAQFQETQYFGPGTRLLVL.